This is a list of T cell receptor beta chains from one sample in a study of T cell responses to AZD1222 COVID-19 vaccine. The table came from immunoSEQ multiplex PCR; TCRdb's copy has only in-frame clones and leaves some out. Of tens of thousands of clones in the sample, about 85% were seen once. The specimen comprised peripheral blood, sampled on day 0 of AZD1222 vaccination. All receptors derive from an adult in good health. Both conserved end residues are part of each CDR3. The order of the fields is CDR3 DNA, CDR3 protein, J gene, V gene, clone size, D gene. D genes are given only for firm matches. Clone size is shown for a subset of rows, as once, few, many or a class of expanded clone.

TGCGCCAGCAGCCAAGATTACAGAAACACCATATATTTT,CASSQDYRNTIYF,TRBJ1-3,TRBV4-1,NA,NA
TGTGCCAGCAGTTCTGCGGGACAGAACTATGGCTACACCTTC,CASSSAGQNYGYTF,TRBJ1-2,TRBV28,NA,TRBD1
TGTGCCAGCAGGACCGGGACAAACCCCGGGGGCTACACCTTC,CASRTGTNPGGYTF,TRBJ1-2,TRBV5-4,NA,NA
TGTGCCAGCAGCCCTCACAGGGGTAGCGGGGGCACAGATACGCAGTATTTT,CASSPHRGSGGTDTQYF,TRBJ2-3,TRBV14,once,NA
TGTGCCAGCAGTTACAGGGACAGAACTCATTTTTGGTTT,CASSYRDRTHFWF,TRBJ1-1,TRBV6-5,NA,TRBD1
TGTGCCAGCAGTTCATCTGGGGCAACTAATGAAAAACTGTTTTTT,CASSSSGATNEKLFF,TRBJ1-4,TRBV28,NA,NA
TGCGCCAGCAGCTTGGTTTCGGCTAGCAATGAGCAGTTCTTC,CASSLVSASNEQFF,TRBJ2-1,TRBV5-1,few,NA
TGCGCCAGCAGCCAAGCTTTTCAGGGCCCTGGAAACACCATATATTTT,CASSQAFQGPGNTIYF,TRBJ1-3,TRBV4-3,NA,NA
TGTGCCAGCAGTTACTCGATCGGGGCGCAGGAGACCCAGTACTTC,CASSYSIGAQETQYF,TRBJ2-5,TRBV6-5,once,NA
TGTGCCAGCATCCTCACAGAAGGTCTCTACGAGCAGTACTTC,CASILTEGLYEQYF,TRBJ2-7,TRBV6-5,NA,NA
TGCGCCAGCGGACTAGCGGGGGGATGGGATACGCAGTATTTT,CASGLAGGWDTQYF,TRBJ2-3,TRBV4-3,NA,TRBD2
TGTGCCAGCAGCTTAGGCCAGTATAGCAATCAGCCCCAGCATTTT,CASSLGQYSNQPQHF,TRBJ1-5,TRBV7-2,NA,NA
TGTGCCAGCAGCGTCAGAGGGGGCTATAATTCACCCCTCCACTTT,CASSVRGGYNSPLHF,TRBJ1-6,TRBV7-3,NA,NA
TGTGCCAGCAGTCCCGGGACAGGGGGAGGTGGCTACACCTTC,CASSPGTGGGGYTF,TRBJ1-2,TRBV6-2/TRBV6-3,NA,TRBD1
TGTGCCAGCAACCTCGAGACTAGCGGGGGTTACAATGAGCAGTTCTTC,CASNLETSGGYNEQFF,TRBJ2-1,TRBV7-3,NA,TRBD2
TGTGCCAGCAGCTTAGCTAGCGGGGGTTACGAGCAGTACTTC,CASSLASGGYEQYF,TRBJ2-7,TRBV13,NA,TRBD2
TGTGCCAGTAGTATCTCGTTGCTGGGAAACACCATATATTTT,CASSISLLGNTIYF,TRBJ1-3,TRBV19,NA,NA
TGTGCCAGCAGCTTTCCTTCGCGATTGGATGAAAAACTGTTTTTT,CASSFPSRLDEKLFF,TRBJ1-4,TRBV11-3,NA,NA
TGTGCCAGCAGCCAATACGGCCGGGGTAACGGGCATCAGCCCCAGCATTTT,CASSQYGRGNGHQPQHF,TRBJ1-5,TRBV7-8,NA,NA
TGTGCCACCAGTCCAACAGGGGGCGGTGGCTACACCTTC,CATSPTGGGGYTF,TRBJ1-2,TRBV24-1,NA,TRBD1
TGCAGCGAGAACCGGGGGAGGGGGCACTACGAGCAGTACTTC,CSENRGRGHYEQYF,TRBJ2-7,TRBV29-1,NA,NA
TGTGCCAGCAGTCATTCTTTTTCCCCGAATGGGCAGCCCCAGCATTTT,CASSHSFSPNGQPQHF,TRBJ1-5,TRBV6-2/TRBV6-3,NA,NA
TGTGCCAGCAGCTCCTGGACTAGGTCCGTCGAGCTCTTC,CASSSWTRSVELF,TRBJ2-1,TRBV5-4,NA,TRBD2
TGTGCCAGCAGTACCTTTGGGGAGGGCAATCAGCCCCAGCATTTT,CASSTFGEGNQPQHF,TRBJ1-5,TRBV6-2/TRBV6-3,NA,NA
TGCGCCAGCAGGGGTGGAAACACCATATATTTT,CASRGGNTIYF,TRBJ1-3,TRBV5-1,NA,NA
TGTGCCAGCAGCCTGGCCCGGGTGGGTTTAGGCACAGATACGCAGTATTTT,CASSLARVGLGTDTQYF,TRBJ2-3,TRBV6-2/TRBV6-3,NA,NA